Listed below are T cell receptor beta chains from one sample, sequenced in a study of blood T cell repertoires in COVID-19. Using immunoSEQ multiplex PCR, the repertoire was profiled, and TCRdb retains in-frame clones only, with some absent. The sample records around 380,000 clones, about 89% being singletons. Sequencing input: PBMCs or T cells enriched from blood (not recorded which). Source of these receptors: a young man who had recovered from COVID-19. The conserved cysteine and the conserved F or W are not part of the CDR3 here. Fields, in order: J gene, V gene, CDR3 protein.

J: TRBJ2-7
V: TRBV7-6
CDR3: ASSLVELAGMEQY

J: TRBJ1-6
V: TRBV7-2
CDR3: ASSWRADHNSPLH

J: TRBJ1-2
V: TRBV7-9
CDR3: ASSLDRGNGYT

J: TRBJ1-5
V: TRBV4-1
CDR3: ASSTVEAGYQPQH

J: TRBJ1-2
V: TRBV6-5
CDR3: ASSYQWREPSGYT

J: TRBJ1-2
V: TRBV25-1
CDR3: ASNPGANYGYT

J: TRBJ2-1
V: TRBV27
CDR3: ASSLRDSSYNEQF

J: TRBJ1-2
V: TRBV29-1
CDR3: SVGGGSYGYT

J: TRBJ1-5
V: TRBV7-9
CDR3: ASRGDGSNQPQH

J: TRBJ1-6
V: TRBV3-1/TRBV3-2
CDR3: ASSPPVGGWGESSYNSPLH

J: TRBJ1-2
V: TRBV12-5
CDR3: ASGSVPGPGGYGYT

J: TRBJ2-3
V: TRBV20-1
CDR3: SASDRGTQY

J: TRBJ1-3
V: TRBV7-2
CDR3: ASSFRGTGSGNTIY

J: TRBJ2-2
V: TRBV12-3/TRBV12-4
CDR3: ASQGRNTGELF

J: TRBJ1-4
V: TRBV19
CDR3: ASGDRGWIANEKLF

J: TRBJ2-1
V: TRBV2
CDR3: ASRYGTSGNNEQF

J: TRBJ1-2
V: TRBV7-9
CDR3: ASSSHRQGKIGYT

J: TRBJ2-5
V: TRBV4-2
CDR3: ASSSRTGEAQTQY

J: TRBJ2-1
V: TRBV10-3
CDR3: AISESVGRGNNEQF

J: TRBJ1-2
V: TRBV18
CDR3: ASSATGVASGYT

J: TRBJ2-2
V: TRBV4-1
CDR3: ASSPRQGMDTGELF

J: TRBJ2-5
V: TRBV7-9
CDR3: ASSFPGLDETQY

J: TRBJ2-1
V: TRBV3-1/TRBV3-2
CDR3: ASSDAMLAGGPSEQF

J: TRBJ2-7
V: TRBV6-2/TRBV6-3
CDR3: ASSWGMTYEQY

J: TRBJ2-1
V: TRBV7-2
CDR3: ASSFTGENEQF

J: TRBJ2-5
V: TRBV7-2
CDR3: ASSFVAGGNRETQY

J: TRBJ2-3
V: TRBV27
CDR3: ASSFAFSSSTDTQY